The 16 T cell receptor beta chains reported below all come from one sample, sequenced in a study of naive and memory T cell subsets. A UMI-containing oligonucleotide was joined by 3' ligation to the TCR cDNA template. The SP2 primer and nested alpha and beta constant region primers amplified ligated cDNA in four rounds. Via MiXCR, TCRdb re-called the 5' RACE reads, giving one row per CDR3 protein. The data contain roughly 62,000 distinct CDR3 sequences, approximately 8% of them singletons. The receptors derive from a female donor in good health.

The J gene is TRBJ2-7, the V gene TRBV7-4; the D is unclear. The germline CDR1 and CDR2 sequences are SGHVT and SQSDAQ. Trimming took 11 bases from V and 5 from J, leaving 19 bases between them. The CDR3 runs to 13 residues. The CDR3 loop is CALPFPATHEQYF. The CDR3 DNA reads as TGTGCCCTCCCGTTTCCAGCCACCCACGAGCAGTACTTC.

This clonotype was recorded many times. This sequence joins TRBV27 and TRBJ1-4, with TRBD1 matching over 9 bases. In germline, CDR1 is MNHEY, CDR2 SMNVEV (reference sequence). CDR3 length: 16 amino acids. The V and J ends lost 4 bases and 6 bases, in that order; junction bases with no gene match: 9. CDR3 loop: CASSSGGQGRDEKLFF. In DNA form, the CDR3 reads TGTGCCAGCAGTTCTGGAGGACAGGGGAGGGATGAAAAACTGTTTTTT.

The chain carries TRBV28 and TRBJ1-2, with D maybe TRBD1 (6 bases). This CDR3 contains 14 residues. Trimming left V 5 bases short and J 2 bases short, with 12 bases between. Germline loops: CDR1 MDHEN, CDR2 SYDVKM. The CDR3 loop is CASSADSLNYGYTF. CDR3 coding DNA: TGTGCCAGCAGTGCGGACAGTTTAAACTATGGCTACACCTTC.

A single count supports this clonotype. The chain carries TRBV27 and TRBJ2-5; TRBD1 might be the D (6 bases). V lost 6 bases, J lost 3 bases, and 17 bases lay in between. Germline CDR1 reads MNHEY; CDR2 reads SMNVEV (reference sequence). The CDR3 covers 15 residues. Here the CDR3 reads CASREYRAGEETQYF. In DNA, the CDR3 is TGTGCCAGCAGGGAGTACAGGGCCGGGGAAGAGACCCAGTACTTC.

By proportion, this clonotype is medium-sized. This chain connects TRBV30 to TRBJ1-6; no clear D. CDR3 length: 16 amino acids. Germline-derived CDR1 and CDR2 are GTSNPN and SVGIG (reference sequence). The V and J ends lost 3 bases and 4 bases respectively, with 16 bases between them. The CDR3 nucleotides read TGTGCCTGGAGGGATTGGCGTACCGGATATAATTCACCCCTCCACTTT. Amino acid sequence: CAWRDWRTGYNSPLHF.

Only a few counts were recorded for this clonotype. This sequence joins TRBV6-5 and TRBJ2-5; the match to TRBD2 covers 14 bases. This CDR3 is 16 amino acids long. V shed 5 bases and J 4 bases; nucleotides not matched to a gene: 6. The germline gives CDR1 MNHEY, CDR2 SVGAGI. CDR3 sequence reads: CASSRGLAGEGETQYF. The CDR3 DNA reads as TGTGCCAGCAGTCGGGGACTAGCGGGAGAAGGAGAGACCCAGTACTTC.

V gene TRBV29-1 combines with J gene TRBJ1-1; maybe TRBD1 (6 bases). Deletions cut 4 bases from V and 0 bases from J, with 9 bases between. CDR1 is SQVTM and CDR2 is ANQGSEA in the germline V gene. The CDR3 runs to 13 residues. CDR3 in DNA: TGCAGCGTTGGGACAGCGATGAACACTGAAGCTTTCTTT. This translates into CSVGTAMNTEAFF.

This clonotype turned up a few times. The genes are TRBV28 and TRBJ2-1, with 7 positions matching TRBD2. The CDR3 contains 19 residues. In germline, CDR1 is MDHEN, CDR2 SYDVKM. The trim removed 3 bases at V and 7 bases at J, leaving 21 bases unmatched. The CDR3 spells CASSFSRASGPLYRNEQFF. The CDR3 nucleotides read TGTGCCAGCAGTTTTTCTCGGGCTAGCGGCCCCTTATATAGGAATGAGCAGTTCTTC.

This clonotype was picked up many times. The gene calls are TRBV21-1 and TRBJ2-2; the table names TRBD1, a call not compared with the DNA. TRBV21-1 is labeled a pseudogene. This CDR3 is 21 amino acids long. CDR3 sequence reads: CASSKVTMISSTGIATGELFF. The CDR3 DNA reads TGTGCCAGCAGCAAAGTGACTATGATTTCGAGTACAGGGATTGCCACCGGGGAGCTGTTTTTT.

The J gene is TRBJ1-2, the V gene TRBV5-1; D is ambiguous. Germline V gives CDR1 SGHRS, CDR2 YFSETQ. Trimming took 6 bases from V and 1 from J, leaving 13 bases between them. This CDR3 region has 14 residues. The CDR3 sequence is CASKFGEDNYGYTF. The CDR3 bases are TGCGCCAGCAAATTCGGGGAAGATAACTATGGCTACACCTTC.

The chain recombines TRBV6-5 with TRBJ2-1; a weak D match, TRBD2 (6 bases). There are 16 residues in the CDR3. Germline CDR1 is MNHEY and CDR2 is SVGAGI. V was cut by 5 bases and J by 0 bases, with 14 bases left in between. CDR3 sequence reads: CASSPDLASSYNEQFF. DNA for the CDR3: TGTGCCAGCAGTCCCGACCTAGCGTCCTCCTACAATGAGCAGTTCTTC.

The chain couples TRBV5-1 to TRBJ2-3; TRBD1 might be the D (6 bases). Germline CDR1 SGHRS, CDR2 YFSETQ. V was clipped by 1 base and J by 2 bases, with 14 bases between them. This CDR3 is built from 16 residues. The CDR3 here is CASSLMWGRVTDTQYF. Here the CDR3 DNA reads TGCGCCAGCAGCTTGATGTGGGGGCGCGTCACAGATACGCAGTATTTT.

This clonotype was picked up a small number of times. The chain joins TRBV20-1 to TRBJ1-6; the D gene is possibly TRBD1 (5 bases). Per the germline V gene, CDR1 is DFQATT and CDR2 is SNEGSKA (reference sequence). This CDR3 region has 17 residues. V dropped 0 bases and J dropped 4 bases, with 16 bases sitting between them. CDR3 DNA sequence: TGCAGTGCTAGAGAGGTCGGCTTAAGGGGTTATAATTCACCCCTCCACTTT. Translation: CSAREVGLRGYNSPLHF.

This clonotype has only a few counts. V and J are TRBV6-2 or TRBV6-3 and TRBJ2-3, with a weak D call TRBD2 (6 bases). The CDR3 sequence is 14 residues long. Looked up from germline, CDR1 is MNHEY and CDR2 is SVGEGT. V was cut by 6 bases and J by 2 bases, with 12 bases left in between. The CDR3 here is CASSRGANTDTQYF. The CDR3 bases are TGTGCCAGCAGCCGCGGGGCGAACACAGATACGCAGTATTTT.

This chain joins TRBV19 and TRBJ1-5, with D uncertain. CDR3 length equals 16 residues. Between the trimmed V and J ends, which lost 1 base and 1 base, there was a span of 11 bases. Germline values: CDR1 LNHDA, CDR2 SQIVND (reference sequence). CDR3 DNA sequence: TGTGCCAGTAGTATAGGCACGGACCAAAGCAATCAGCCCCAGCATTTT. It encodes CASSIGTDQSNQPQHF.

This clonotype was recorded many times. V gene TRBV4-1 combines with J gene TRBJ1-5; D is unclear. The CDR3 totals 19 residues. The V and J ends lost 2 bases and 9 bases respectively, with 29 bases between them. Germline values: CDR1 MGHRA, CDR2 YSYEKL. The CDR3: CASSQTITTADSRGRPQHF. The CDR3 nucleotides read TGCGCCAGCAGCCAAACTATAACAACGGCCGATTCGCGCGGACGGCCCCAGCATTTT.